Listed below are T cell receptor beta chains from one sample, sequenced in a study of molecular identifiers for immune sequencing clone quantification. Via MiXCR, TCRdb re-called the PCR reads, giving one row per CDR3 protein. The sample holds about 320,000 distinct CDR3 sequences, around a fifth seen once. The sequencing sample was made of naive CD8+ T cells from blood, with Jurkat cell RNA spiked in. The receptors derive from a human donor in good health. Some libraries in this study had Jurkat cell RNA spiked in. The CDR3 runs from the conserved cysteine through the conserved F or W. D genes are given only for firm matches. A clone size is listed for some rows: how often the clone was seen (once, few, many), or a class if it is expanded.

>many|TRBJ2-1|TRBD2|TRBV20-1
TGCAGTGCTAGAGACGTCCCTCTAGCGGGAGGGCCGAATGAGCAGTTCTTC
CSARDVPLAGGPNEQFF
>many|TRBJ2-5|NA|TRBV23-1
TGCGCCAGCAGTCATTACAGCGGATGCGTGACCCAGTACTTC
CASSHYSGCVTQYF
>many|TRBJ2-3|NA|TRBV7-9
TGTGCCAGCGGACTTTCGACCGGGAATACAGATACGCAGTATTTT
CASGLSTGNTDTQYF
>few|TRBJ2-5|NA|TRBV28
TGTGCCAGCAGGCAATGGGATCGGGGGCGCGGAGAGACCCAGTACTTC
CASRQWDRGRGETQYF
>many|TRBJ1-3|TRBD1|TRBV5-1
TGCGCCAGCAGCGCCGGACAGGGTACTGGAAACACCATATATTTT
CASSAGQGTGNTIYF
>many|TRBJ2-7|TRBD2|TRBV6-5
TGTGCCAGCAGTCCCTCCTGGGGACTAACCCACGAGCAGTACTTC
CASSPSWGLTHEQYF
>many|TRBJ2-1|TRBD1|TRBV29-1
TGCAGCGTTGAAGATCGGGACAGGGGAATCAATGAGCAGTTCTTC
CSVEDRDRGINEQFF
>many|TRBJ2-1|NA|TRBV30
TGTGCCTGGAGTGTACGGATGTACAATGAGCAGTTCTTC
CAWSVRMYNEQFF
>NA|TRBJ2-7|NA|TRBV2
TGTGCCAGCAGGGAGACTTCCCCAGGCGAGCAGTACTTC
CASRETSPGEQYF
>many|TRBJ2-7|TRBD2|TRBV20-1
TGCAGTGCTAGAGATCTAGCGGGAGGGCCCTACGAGCAGTACTTC
CSARDLAGGPYEQYF
>many|TRBJ1-4|NA|TRBV4-3
TGCGCCAGCAGCCAAGATGACCTCCTGTTTTTT
CASSQDDLLFF
>NA|TRBJ2-3|NA|TRBV6-2/TRBV6-3
TGTGCCAGCAGCCCCCGGGTCCGGACAACTTGGGATACGCAGTATTTT
CASSPRVRTTWDTQYF
>many|TRBJ1-1|NA|TRBV7-9
TGTGCCAGCAGCTTAAAGAAGGGGCTGACTGAAGCTTTCTTT
CASSLKKGLTEAFF
>NA|TRBJ1-4|NA|TRBV18
TGTGCCAGCTCACCACAGGACTCTCGCGCGAGGTCAACTAATGAAAAACTGTTTTTT
CASSPQDSRARSTNEKLFF
>many|TRBJ2-7|NA|TRBV13
TGTGCCAGCAGCTTAGGGGCCGGGGCCCTCTACGAGCAGTACTTC
CASSLGAGALYEQYF
>many|TRBJ2-5|NA|TRBV9
TGTGCCAGCAGCGTAGTAGGAGGGTTCCAAGAGACCCAGTACTTC
CASSVVGGFQETQYF
>few|TRBJ2-1|TRBD2|TRBV9
TGTGCCAGCAGCGAGGGACTAGCGGGAGGCGCCTACAATGAGCAGTTCTTC
CASSEGLAGGAYNEQFF
>many|TRBJ2-3|NA|TRBV29-1
TGCGGCGCGGACGGACAAGAATTCACAGATACGCAGTATTTT
CGADGQEFTDTQYF
>NA|TRBJ2-3|NA|TRBV19
TGTGCCAGTAGTGTGGACAGTCCAGATACGCAGTATTTT
CASSVDSPDTQYF
>few|TRBJ2-7|TRBD2|TRBV28
TGTGCCAGCAGGCTAGCGGGGAGCTACGAGCAGTACTTC
CASRLAGSYEQYF
>NA|TRBJ2-1|TRBD2|TRBV27
TGTGCCAGCAGTTGGACTAGCGGGGGCTATGAGCAGTTCTTC
CASSWTSGGYEQFF
>few|TRBJ1-4|TRBD1|TRBV27
TGTGCCAGCAGTCTATACAGGGGCGTAAATGAAAAACTGTTTTTT
CASSLYRGVNEKLFF
>many|TRBJ2-5|NA|TRBV9
TGTGCCAGCAGCGTAGGAGGATTGGACCAAGAGACCCAGTACTTC
CASSVGGLDQETQYF
>once|TRBJ2-7|NA|TRBV28
TGTGCCAGCAGTTTTTTCCAGGGCGGCAGCTACGAGCAGTACTTC
CASSFFQGGSYEQYF
>many|TRBJ2-7|NA|TRBV4-3
TGCGCCAGCAGCCAAGATAACCAGCCGGCCTACGAGCAGTACTTC
CASSQDNQPAYEQYF
>few|TRBJ2-7|NA|TRBV19
TGTGCCAGTAGTTTGGGCCTTGGCACGTCTTACGAGCAGTACTTC
CASSLGLGTSYEQYF
>few|TRBJ2-3|NA|TRBV4-3
TGCGCCAGCAGCCAAGAATTCGCGAGCACAGATACGCAGTATTTT
CASSQEFASTDTQYF
>NA|TRBJ2-7|TRBD1|TRBV27
TGTGCCAGCAGTTTAGACAGGGGAAACGAGCAGTACTTC
CASSLDRGNEQYF
>few|TRBJ2-7|NA|TRBV19
TGTGCCAGTAGTACACAGGATTACTACGAGCAGTACTTC
CASSTQDYYEQYF
>many|TRBJ2-5|TRBD2|TRBV7-8
TGTGCCAGCAGCTCATCTAGCGGGGGGCCCGGGGAGACCCAGTACTTC
CASSSSSGGPGETQYF
>many|TRBJ2-3|NA|TRBV5-8
TGTGCCAGCAGCCCTCTTGGGGGGCCGGGGGATACGCAGTATTTT
CASSPLGGPGDTQYF
>many|TRBJ2-7|TRBD1|TRBV7-9
TGTGCCAGCAGCCAAACGGACAGGGGGGGCGAGCAGTACTTC
CASSQTDRGGEQYF
>NA|TRBJ1-3|NA|TRBV10-2
TGCGCCAGCAGTGAGTCATACTCTGGAAACACCATATATTTT
CASSESYSGNTIYF
>NA|TRBJ2-7|NA|TRBV9
TGTGCCAGCAGCGTATCGAGCGTATACGAGCAGTACTTC
CASSVSSVYEQYF
>many|TRBJ2-7|NA|TRBV5-6
TGTGCCAGCAGCTTGGGAGGCGTCGGGTACGAGCAGTACTTC
CASSLGGVGYEQYF
>NA|TRBJ1-5|NA|TRBV2
TGTGCCAGCAGTGAATATGGACAATATAGCAATCAGCCCCAGCATTTT
CASSEYGQYSNQPQHF
>many|TRBJ2-6|TRBD2|TRBV4-3
TGCGCCAGCAGCCAAGATATGGTACTAGCGGGAGCGGGGGCCAACGTCCTGACTTTC
CASSQDMVLAGAGANVLTF
>few|TRBJ1-1|TRBD1|TRBV20-1
TGCAGTGCTAGAGAAACAGGGGGCGTAATTGAAGCTTTCTTT
CSARETGGVIEAFF
>NA|TRBJ2-3|TRBD2|TRBV20-1
TGCAGTGCTCCTAGCGGGGGGACCGCAGATACGCAGTATTTT
CSAPSGGTADTQYF
>few|TRBJ2-1|TRBD2|TRBV30
TGTGCCTGCCCGGGACTAGGTACTACCTACAATGAGCAGTTCTTC
CACPGLGTTYNEQFF
>many|TRBJ1-1|TRBD1|TRBV7-9
TGTGCCAGCAGCGGCACAGGGGGCAGCACTGAAGCTTTCTTT
CASSGTGGSTEAFF
>many|TRBJ1-1|NA|TRBV7-8
TGTGCCAGCAGCCGCAACATGCACACTGAAGCTTTCTTT
CASSRNMHTEAFF
>many|TRBJ1-5|TRBD1|TRBV9
TGTGCCAGCAGCGCGGGACAGGGCGATCAGCCCCAGCATTTT
CASSAGQGDQPQHF
>many|TRBJ1-1|TRBD1|TRBV29-1
TGCAGCACAGCAGGGGGAAACACTGAAGCTTTCTTT
CSTAGGNTEAFF
>many|TRBJ1-1|NA|TRBV30
TGTGCCTGGAGTCCAGGGAACACTGAAGCTTTCTTT
CAWSPGNTEAFF
>many|TRBJ1-4|NA|TRBV7-9
TGTGCCAGCAGCTTAGCCGGGGGTGAAAAACTGTTTTTT
CASSLAGGEKLFF
>NA|TRBJ1-6|NA|TRBV12-5
TGTGCTAGTGGTGCTAATTCACCCCTCCACTTT
CASGANSPLHF
>many|TRBJ1-5|TRBD1|TRBV15
TGTGCCACCAGCAGATCGGGACAGAGCAATCAGCCCCAGCATTTT
CATSRSGQSNQPQHF
>many|TRBJ1-1|TRBD1|TRBV24-1
TGTGCCACCAGTGTCCTCCTACAGGGGCAGGGGAACACTGAAGCTTTCTTT
CATSVLLQGQGNTEAFF
>many|TRBJ1-1|NA|TRBV28
TGTGCCAGCAGTTTCCGGACAGTTGACGGGACTTTCTTT
CASSFRTVDGTFF
>many|TRBJ1-5|NA|TRBV18
TGTGCCAGCTCACCAGAGGGGTTCGAGGACACTAGAACTTTT
CASSPEGFEDTRTF
>few|TRBJ1-1|TRBD1|TRBV27
TGTGCCAGCAGACTGACAGGGTTGGCTGAAGCTTTCTTT
CASRLTGLAEAFF
>many|TRBJ2-7|NA|TRBV14
TGTGCCAGCAGCCAAGATTTCTCAGGGTACTACGAGCAGTACTTC
CASSQDFSGYYEQYF
>many|TRBJ1-1|NA|TRBV5-6
TGTGCCAGCAGCGGGCGAGTTCGGGGGTACACTGAAGCTTTCTTT
CASSGRVRGYTEAFF
>few|TRBJ1-5|NA|TRBV6-2/TRBV6-3
TGTGCCAGCAGTTATTCTGGGAGCCATCAGCCCCAGCATTTT
CASSYSGSHQPQHF
>many|TRBJ2-3|TRBD2|TRBV7-9
TGTGCCAGCGGTCAGCGGGAAGTTCACACAGATACGCAGTATTTT
CASGQREVHTDTQYF